The T cell receptor (beta chain) described here comes from a study of shared clonotypes between healthy human individuals. Study overall: Those who served as donors were a couple of women and a few men between the ages of 18 and 49. CD8 memory received one plate per donor, CD8 naive two, CD4 memory three and CD4 naive three.

TCRdb keeps only in-frame clones here, not all; method: immunoSEQ multiplex PCR. This sample yields about 1 million clones, of which roughly 80% are seen a single time; 1.4% belongs to the top ten. Regarding the study as a whole: Relative to clonotypes present in all four donors, those not shared had lower generation probabilities.

The CDR3 covers 13 residues. Germline V gives CDR1 WSHSY, CDR2 SAAADI. Trimming pared 5 bases from V and 7 bases from J, leaving 12 bases between. In regard to this clone: Its antigen is not known.

The clonotype comes from a man aged 18 to 35 in good health. The rearrangement links TRBV10-2 to TRBJ1-5; the D is unclear. Source material: memory CD4+ T cells sorted from blood. Subset: CD45RA-negative fraction. The CDR3 region has the DNA TGCGCCAGCAGTAGTGCGACTCGCCAGCCCCAGCATTTT. Encoded protein: CASSSATRQPQHF.